The 5 T cell receptor beta chains below come from one sample, sequenced in a study of OX40 agonist ivuxolimab in advanced cancers. Here immunoSEQ multiplex PCR was the method, and the copy in TCRdb shows in-frame clones only, minus some. Of about 92,000 clones listed, approximately 91% are singletons. The sample consisted of CD4+ or CD8+ T cells sorted from blood, taken in a trial of the OX40 agonist ivuxolimab. Receptors originate from an adult with an advanced solid tumor such as melanoma, head and neck, liver or kidney cancer.

This sequence joins TRBV5-1 and TRBJ1-3; 7 nucleotides line up with TRBD1. Germline CDR1 and CDR2: SGHRS and YFSETQ. With V trimmed by 0 bases and J by 7 bases, 1 base remained unmatched. The CDR3 spans 13 residues. The CDR3 DNA follows: TGCGCCAGCAGCTTGGGCAGGGGGAACACCATATATTTT. Amino acid sequence: CASSLGRGNTIYF.

This chain links TRBV28 with TRBJ1-1; D is unclear. CDR3 length: 8 residues. Per germline, CDR1 MDHEN and CDR2 SYDVKM. Trimming stripped 10 bases from V and 6 bases from J, with 3 bases between. CDR3 protein: CATAEAFF. The CDR3 DNA follows: TGTGCCACAGCTGAAGCTTTCTTT.

The J gene is TRBJ2-5, the V gene TRBV18; D is ambiguous. The CDR3 has 14 residues. V lost 3 bases to trimming and J lost 0 bases, with 8 bases between them. The germline V gene has CDR1 KGHSH and CDR2 LQKENI. This chain's CDR3 is CASSPVANQETQYF. The DNA for the CDR3 is TGTGCCAGCTCACCGGTCGCCAACCAAGAGACCCAGTACTTC.

The rearrangement links TRBV27 to TRBJ2-7, with TRBD2 as a possible D gene (6 bases). The germline V and J ends were trimmed by 7 bases and 1 base, with 14 bases remaining between them. Germline V CDR1 and CDR2: MNHEY, SMNVEV (reference sequence). The CDR3 consists of 14 residues. CDR3 loop: CASKKRVQSYEQYF. DNA for the CDR3: TGTGCCAGCAAGAAGCGGGTGCAATCCTACGAGCAGTACTTC.

The CDR3 DNA reads TGCGCCAGCAGCTTGGGACACGGCTCTGGAAACACCATATATTTT. This codes for CASSLGHGSGNTIYF. The rearrangement links TRBV5-1 to TRBJ1-3; no reliable D call. The CDR3 sequence is 15 residues long. The V end was cut by 0 bases, the J end by 0 bases, with 7 bases between. Germline CDR1 reads SGHRS; CDR2 reads YFSETQ. The full variable domain, its missing parts supplied by reference TRBV5-1 and TRBJ1-3, is KAGVTQTPRYLIKTRGQQVTLSCSPISGHRSVSWYQQTPGQGLQFLFEYFSETQRNKGNFPGRFSGRQFSNSRSEMNVSTLELGDSALYLCASSLGHGSGNTIYFGEGSWLTVV.